These T cell receptor beta chains were read from a single sample in a study of OX40 agonist ivuxolimab in advanced cancers. Some clones are missing from TCRdb's copy, which holds only in-frame ones; the method was immunoSEQ multiplex PCR. The top ten clones hold 0.25% to 0.3% of a sample with 70,000 or so clones, roughly 92% of them seen once. This sample comprised CD4+ or CD8+ T cells sorted from blood, obtained in a trial of the OX40 agonist ivuxolimab. The source is an adult with an advanced solid tumor such as melanoma, head and neck, liver or kidney cancer. The CDR3 runs from the conserved cysteine through the conserved F or W. Fields, in order: J gene, D gene, clone size, V gene, CDR3 protein, CDR3 DNA. The D gene is left open where the match is weak. Rows may omit the clone size; those that give it use once, few, many or a size class.

J gene: TRBJ2-7; D gene: -; clone size: -; V gene: TRBV20-1; CDR3 protein: CAPGGHEQYF; CDR3 DNA: TGCGCCCCCGGAGGCCACGAGCAGTACTTC
J gene: TRBJ1-2; D gene: TRBD1; clone size: -; V gene: TRBV10-3; CDR3 protein: CAISESMGQGRGYTF; CDR3 DNA: TGTGCCATCAGTGAGTCGATGGGACAGGGTCGGGGCTACACCTTC
J gene: TRBJ2-3; D gene: -; clone size: once; V gene: TRBV9; CDR3 protein: CASSVGLGGTTDTQYF; CDR3 DNA: TGTGCCAGCAGCGTAGGTCTCGGCGGGACGACAGATACGCAGTATTTT
J gene: TRBJ2-3; D gene: TRBD2; clone size: -; V gene: TRBV14; CDR3 protein: CASSQVASGMYDTQYF; CDR3 DNA: TGTGCCAGCAGCCAAGTGGCTAGCGGGATGTATGATACGCAGTATTTT
J gene: TRBJ2-7; D gene: TRBD2; clone size: -; V gene: TRBV10-3; CDR3 protein: CATTGTSGYEQYF; CDR3 DNA: TGTGCCACCACCGGGACTAGCGGGTACGAGCAGTACTTC
J gene: TRBJ1-1; D gene: -; clone size: -; V gene: TRBV6-4; CDR3 protein: CASSQKPNTEAFF; CDR3 DNA: TGTGCCAGCAGTCAAAAACCGAACACTGAAGCTTTCTTT
J gene: TRBJ2-2; D gene: TRBD1; clone size: -; V gene: TRBV14; CDR3 protein: CASSWGQLRAGELFF; CDR3 DNA: TGTGCCAGCAGCTGGGGACAGCTAAGGGCCGGGGAGCTGTTTTTT
J gene: TRBJ1-2; D gene: -; clone size: -; V gene: TRBV29-1; CDR3 protein: CSVRTSHGLYGYTF; CDR3 DNA: TGCAGCGTTAGGACATCACACGGACTCTATGGCTACACCTTC
J gene: TRBJ2-2; D gene: -; clone size: -; V gene: TRBV7-8; CDR3 protein: CASSPRSGLAITTGELFF; CDR3 DNA: TGTGCCAGCAGCCCCCGGTCCGGGCTAGCGATCACCACCGGGGAGCTGTTTTTT
J gene: TRBJ2-2; D gene: -; clone size: -; V gene: TRBV7-6; CDR3 protein: CASSTGRGNTGELFF; CDR3 DNA: TGTGCCAGCAGCACAGGACGGGGCAACACCGGGGAGCTGTTTTTT
J gene: TRBJ2-2; D gene: TRBD1; clone size: -; V gene: TRBV19; CDR3 protein: CASTKTGGQGNTGELFF; CDR3 DNA: TGTGCCAGTACCAAAACTGGGGGACAGGGAAACACCGGGGAGCTGTTTTTT
J gene: TRBJ1-3; D gene: -; clone size: -; V gene: TRBV5-8; CDR3 protein: CASRIQGVGNTIYF; CDR3 DNA: TGTGCCAGCAGGATACAGGGAGTAGGAAACACCATATATTTT
J gene: TRBJ2-1; D gene: -; clone size: -; V gene: TRBV11-2; CDR3 protein: CASSLDGTGISNEQFF; CDR3 DNA: TGTGCCAGCAGCTTAGATGGAACGGGAATCTCCAATGAGCAGTTCTTC
J gene: TRBJ1-4; D gene: -; clone size: -; V gene: TRBV20-1; CDR3 protein: CSAFRNEKLFF; CDR3 DNA: TGCAGTGCTTTTAGAAATGAAAAACTGTTTTTT
J gene: TRBJ1-1; D gene: -; clone size: -; V gene: TRBV5-1; CDR3 protein: CASSSEGTNTEAFF; CDR3 DNA: TGCGCCAGCTCATCCGAGGGCACTAACACTGAAGCTTTCTTT
J gene: TRBJ1-3; D gene: -; clone size: -; V gene: TRBV5-1; CDR3 protein: CASSLALGLGGNTIYF; CDR3 DNA: TGCGCCAGCAGCTTGGCCCTAGGGCTCGGTGGAAACACCATATATTTT
J gene: TRBJ2-3; D gene: TRBD2; clone size: -; V gene: TRBV7-9; CDR3 protein: CASSFAGTTTDTQYF; CDR3 DNA: TGTGCCAGCAGCTTCGCCGGGACTACCACAGATACGCAGTATTTT
J gene: TRBJ2-6; D gene: -; clone size: -; V gene: TRBV19; CDR3 protein: CASSIDRRTMAGANVLTF; CDR3 DNA: TGTGCCAGTAGTATAGATCGTCGGACTATGGCTGGGGCCAACGTCCTGACTTTC
J gene: TRBJ2-5; D gene: -; clone size: -; V gene: TRBV7-2; CDR3 protein: CASSFGMGSQETQYF; CDR3 DNA: TGTGCCAGCAGCTTCGGGATGGGGTCGCAAGAGACCCAGTACTTC
J gene: TRBJ1-6; D gene: -; clone size: -; V gene: TRBV25-1; CDR3 protein: CASSPVGLGSPLHF; CDR3 DNA: TGTGCCAGCAGTCCTGTGGGCCTTGGGTCACCCCTCCACTTT
J gene: TRBJ2-7; D gene: TRBD2; clone size: -; V gene: TRBV6-1; CDR3 protein: CASIPSGNNYEQYF; CDR3 DNA: TGTGCCAGCATTCCTAGCGGGAACAACTACGAGCAGTACTTC
J gene: TRBJ2-1; D gene: TRBD2; clone size: -; V gene: TRBV4-1; CDR3 protein: CASSHPEASGYNEQFF; CDR3 DNA: TGCGCCAGCAGCCATCCGGAGGCTAGCGGATACAATGAGCAGTTCTTC
J gene: TRBJ1-1; D gene: -; clone size: -; V gene: TRBV18; CDR3 protein: CASSPARVNTEAFF; CDR3 DNA: TGTGCCAGCTCACCAGCGAGGGTAAACACTGAAGCTTTCTTT
J gene: TRBJ1-3; D gene: -; clone size: -; V gene: TRBV19; CDR3 protein: CASSRGGSGNTIYF; CDR3 DNA: TGTGCCAGTAGTAGAGGGGGCTCTGGAAACACCATATATTTT
J gene: TRBJ2-5; D gene: TRBD1; clone size: -; V gene: TRBV27; CDR3 protein: CASSLTGTGGWKTQYF; CDR3 DNA: TGTGCCAGCAGTCTGACCGGGACAGGGGGTTGGAAGACCCAGTACTTC
J gene: TRBJ2-3; D gene: -; clone size: -; V gene: TRBV19; CDR3 protein: CASTVSGGADTQYF; CDR3 DNA: TGTGCCAGTACCGTTAGTGGAGGTGCAGATACGCAGTATTTT
J gene: TRBJ2-1; D gene: -; clone size: -; V gene: TRBV18; CDR3 protein: CASSPQSSYNEQFF; CDR3 DNA: TGTGCCAGCTCACCGCAAAGCTCCTACAATGAGCAGTTCTTC
J gene: TRBJ1-5; D gene: TRBD1; clone size: -; V gene: TRBV7-2; CDR3 protein: CASRSTGGVGQPQHF; CDR3 DNA: TGTGCCAGCAGGTCGACAGGGGGGGTTGGTCAGCCCCAGCATTTT
J gene: TRBJ1-5; D gene: -; clone size: -; V gene: TRBV6-5; CDR3 protein: CASSPQPRPQHF; CDR3 DNA: TGTGCCAGCAGTCCCCAGCCTCGGCCCCAGCATTTT
J gene: TRBJ1-2; D gene: -; clone size: -; V gene: TRBV7-9; CDR3 protein: CASRPQGSYGYTF; CDR3 DNA: TGTGCCAGCAGGCCACAGGGTAGCTATGGCTACACCTTC
J gene: TRBJ1-3; D gene: -; clone size: -; V gene: TRBV15; CDR3 protein: CATSSAQGPGNTIYF; CDR3 DNA: TGTGCCACCAGCAGTGCACAGGGCCCTGGAAACACCATATATTTT